These T cell receptor beta chains were read from a single sample in a study of blood T cell repertoires in COVID-19. Profiled with immunoSEQ multiplex PCR; TCRdb holds only in-frame clones, not every one. This sample has 150,000 to 200,000 clones; 84% occur once, and the top ten carry about 14%. The specimen sequenced was peripheral blood. The receptors were gathered from a woman between 70 and 85 years old with COVID-19, enrolled during active disease. CDR3s include the opening cysteine and the closing phenylalanine or tryptophan. The D gene is left open where the match is weak. Only part of the rows carry a size: once, few, many, or a class if the clone is expanded.

v_gene: TRBV29-1; j_gene: TRBJ1-2; len: 11; abundance: .; d_gene: .; CDR3aa: CSVAHLYGYTF; CDR3nt: TGCAGCGTGGCCCATCTCTATGGCTACACCTTC
v_gene: TRBV3-1/TRBV3-2; j_gene: TRBJ2-2; len: 16; abundance: .; d_gene: TRBD2; CDR3aa: CASSRRAGPNTGELFF; CDR3nt: TGTGCCAGCAGCCGAAGAGCGGGACCGAACACCGGGGAGCTGTTTTTT
v_gene: TRBV7-8; j_gene: TRBJ1-4; len: 14; abundance: .; d_gene: TRBD1; CDR3aa: CASSLDRGREKLFF; CDR3nt: TGTGCCAGCAGCTTAGACAGGGGTCGGGAAAAACTGTTTTTT
v_gene: TRBV7-2; j_gene: TRBJ2-3; len: 17; abundance: .; d_gene: .; CDR3aa: CASSLAKPGLNPDTQYF; CDR3nt: TGTGCCAGCAGCTTAGCCAAGCCGGGACTGAACCCAGATACGCAGTATTTT
v_gene: TRBV19; j_gene: TRBJ2-2; len: 22; abundance: .; d_gene: TRBD2; CDR3aa: CASSIDQGASGRLEHVTGELFF; CDR3nt: TGTGCCAGTAGTATAGATCAGGGGGCTAGCGGGAGGTTGGAGCATGTCACCGGGGAGCTGTTTTTT
v_gene: TRBV6-5; j_gene: TRBJ2-7; len: 14; abundance: .; d_gene: TRBD1; CDR3aa: CASRMPGQSYEQYF; CDR3nt: TGTGCCAGCAGGATGCCGGGACAGAGCTACGAGCAGTACTTC
v_gene: TRBV10-3; j_gene: TRBJ2-6; len: 20; abundance: once; d_gene: TRBD2; CDR3aa: CAISESFGGDYPSGANVLTF; CDR3nt: TGTGCCATCAGTGAGTCATTTGGAGGGGACTATCCCTCTGGGGCCAACGTCCTGACTTTC
v_gene: TRBV4-2; j_gene: TRBJ2-1; len: 14; abundance: .; d_gene: TRBD1; CDR3aa: CASTRTGRYNEQFF; CDR3nt: TGTGCCAGCACCCGGACAGGCCGTTACAATGAGCAGTTCTTC
v_gene: TRBV9; j_gene: TRBJ1-2; len: 16; abundance: .; d_gene: .; CDR3aa: CASTQDSFGPNYGYTF; CDR3nt: TGTGCCAGCACCCAGGACTCTTTCGGCCCAAACTATGGCTACACCTTC
v_gene: TRBV28; j_gene: TRBJ2-1; len: 19; abundance: .; d_gene: TRBD2; CDR3aa: CASSGSGAARLAGGNEQFF; CDR3nt: TGTGCCAGCAGTGGCTCCGGAGCGGCGAGACTAGCGGGAGGCAATGAGCAGTTCTTC
v_gene: TRBV23-1; j_gene: TRBJ1-6; len: 19; abundance: .; d_gene: TRBD1; CDR3aa: CASSQLGTAVSSYNSPLHF; CDR3nt: TGCGCCAGCAGCCAACTCGGGACAGCCGTTAGCTCCTATAATTCACCCCTCCACTTT
v_gene: TRBV28; j_gene: TRBJ1-3; len: 14; abundance: few; d_gene: TRBD1; CDR3aa: CASSSQGARDTIYF; CDR3nt: TGTGCCAGCAGTTCACAGGGGGCTAGGGACACCATATATTTT
v_gene: TRBV19; j_gene: TRBJ1-1; len: 13; abundance: .; d_gene: TRBD1; CDR3aa: CASSRDRGTEAFF; CDR3nt: TGTGCCAGTAGTAGGGACAGGGGAACTGAAGCTTTCTTT
v_gene: TRBV28; j_gene: TRBJ2-7; len: 11; abundance: .; d_gene: .; CDR3aa: CASQAGYEQYF; CDR3nt: TGTGCCAGCCAAGCCGGGTACGAGCAGTACTTC
v_gene: TRBV5-1; j_gene: TRBJ2-5; len: 14; abundance: .; d_gene: .; CDR3aa: CASSLGGESETQYF; CDR3nt: TGCGCCAGCAGCTTGGGCGGAGAGAGTGAGACCCAGTACTTC
v_gene: TRBV2; j_gene: TRBJ1-1; len: 12; abundance: .; d_gene: .; CDR3aa: CASSVLGPEAFF; CDR3nt: TGTGCCAGCAGTGTCCTGGGCCCTGAAGCTTTCTTT
v_gene: TRBV29-1; j_gene: TRBJ2-7; len: 12; abundance: once; d_gene: .; CDR3aa: CSVRVPSYEQYF; CDR3nt: TGCAGCGTCCGGGTCCCATCCTACGAGCAGTACTTC
v_gene: TRBV6-5; j_gene: TRBJ2-7; len: 13; abundance: .; d_gene: .; CDR3aa: CASSYSTGNEQYF; CDR3nt: TGTGCCAGCAGTTACTCTACAGGGAACGAGCAGTACTTC
v_gene: TRBV24-1; j_gene: TRBJ2-3; len: 17; abundance: .; d_gene: .; CDR3aa: CATSEAAGLNPGDTQYF; CDR3nt: TGTGCCACCAGTGAGGCTGCCGGACTTAACCCCGGGGATACGCAGTATTTT
v_gene: TRBV19; j_gene: TRBJ1-1; len: 14; abundance: once; d_gene: .; CDR3aa: CASNLQGENTEAFF; CDR3nt: TGTGCCAGTAACCTACAGGGAGAGAACACTGAAGCTTTCTTT
v_gene: TRBV5-1; j_gene: TRBJ2-1; len: 14; abundance: few; d_gene: TRBD1; CDR3aa: CASSSGQPDNEQFF; CDR3nt: TGCGCCAGCAGCTCGGGACAGCCCGACAATGAGCAGTTCTTC
v_gene: TRBV2; j_gene: TRBJ2-5; len: 15; abundance: once; d_gene: .; CDR3aa: CASMRQGKIGETQYF; CDR3nt: TGTGCCAGCATGAGGCAGGGGAAGATCGGAGAGACCCAGTACTTC
v_gene: TRBV5-1; j_gene: TRBJ1-1; len: 14; abundance: .; d_gene: .; CDR3aa: CASSPSGMGTEAFF; CDR3nt: TGCGCCAGCAGCCCCTCGGGGATGGGGACTGAAGCTTTCTTT
v_gene: TRBV5-1; j_gene: TRBJ2-3; len: 12; abundance: .; d_gene: .; CDR3aa: CASSTSTDTQYF; CDR3nt: TGCGCCAGCTCCACTAGCACAGATACGCAGTATTTT
v_gene: TRBV19; j_gene: TRBJ1-6; len: 16; abundance: .; d_gene: TRBD1; CDR3aa: CASSTTGTGYNSPLHF; CDR3nt: TGTGCCAGTAGTACAACCGGGACAGGATATAATTCACCCCTCCACTTT
v_gene: TRBV5-1; j_gene: TRBJ1-2; len: 12; abundance: .; d_gene: .; CDR3aa: CASSEAGGGYTF; CDR3nt: TGCGCCAGCAGCGAGGCCGGAGGGGGCTACACCTTC
v_gene: TRBV4-1; j_gene: TRBJ1-1; len: 16; abundance: few; d_gene: .; CDR3aa: CASSQADIPLNTEAFF; CDR3nt: TGCGCCAGCAGCCAAGCGGACATCCCCTTGAACACTGAAGCTTTCTTT
v_gene: TRBV2; j_gene: TRBJ2-2; len: 15; abundance: .; d_gene: TRBD1; CDR3aa: CASSSGTGKPGELFF; CDR3nt: TGTGCCAGCAGCTCGGGGACAGGGAAACCCGGGGAGCTGTTTTTT
v_gene: TRBV7-9; j_gene: TRBJ2-7; len: 13; abundance: .; d_gene: .; CDR3aa: CASSLLPRGEQYF; CDR3nt: TGTGCCAGCAGCTTATTACCCAGGGGCGAGCAGTACTTC
v_gene: TRBV11-2; j_gene: TRBJ1-2; len: 14; abundance: .; d_gene: TRBD1; CDR3aa: CASSLLQGAYGYTF; CDR3nt: TGTGCCAGCAGCTTACTGCAGGGGGCCTATGGCTACACCTTC
v_gene: TRBV18; j_gene: TRBJ1-1; len: 13; abundance: .; d_gene: .; CDR3aa: CASSGQKNTEAFF; CDR3nt: TGTGCCAGCTCAGGACAGAAGAACACTGAAGCTTTCTTT
v_gene: TRBV19; j_gene: TRBJ1-1; len: 21; abundance: .; d_gene: TRBD1; CDR3aa: CASSIGWGPGQGATENTEAFF; CDR3nt: TGTGCCAGTAGTATAGGATGGGGCCCCGGACAGGGGGCGACGGAGAACACTGAAGCTTTCTTT
v_gene: TRBV29-1; j_gene: TRBJ2-1; len: 14; abundance: .; d_gene: TRBD2; CDR3aa: CSAKTSGDNNEQFF; CDR3nt: TGCAGCGCGAAGACTAGCGGGGATAACAATGAGCAGTTCTTC
v_gene: TRBV30; j_gene: TRBJ2-4; len: 11; abundance: .; d_gene: .; CDR3aa: CAWGGSGIQYF; CDR3nt: TGTGCCTGGGGGGGGAGTGGCATTCAGTACTTC
v_gene: TRBV19; j_gene: TRBJ1-2; len: 16; abundance: .; d_gene: TRBD1; CDR3aa: CASSVRSGTVNYGYTF; CDR3nt: TGTGCCAGTAGTGTTCGATCCGGGACAGTTAACTATGGCTACACCTTC
v_gene: TRBV5-1; j_gene: TRBJ2-5; len: 15; abundance: .; d_gene: TRBD2; CDR3aa: CASSGLAGLSETQYF; CDR3nt: TGCGCCAGCAGCGGTCTAGCGGGATTGAGTGAGACCCAGTACTTC
v_gene: TRBV19; j_gene: TRBJ1-2; len: 12; abundance: few; d_gene: TRBD1; CDR3aa: CASGTDPGGYTF; CDR3nt: TGTGCCAGCGGGACAGACCCCGGCGGCTACACCTTC
v_gene: TRBV24-1; j_gene: TRBJ2-2; len: 16; abundance: .; d_gene: .; CDR3aa: CATSDLGQTGTGELFF; CDR3nt: TGTGCCACCAGTGATTTAGGACAGACGGGCACCGGGGAGCTGTTTTTT
v_gene: TRBV6-1; j_gene: TRBJ1-6; len: 16; abundance: .; d_gene: TRBD1; CDR3aa: CASSGRTGVGDSPLHF; CDR3nt: TGTGCCAGCAGTGGCAGGACAGGGGTGGGGGATTCACCCCTCCACTTT
v_gene: TRBV5-1; j_gene: TRBJ1-2; len: 14; abundance: .; d_gene: TRBD1; CDR3aa: CASSLAGQGDGYTF; CDR3nt: TGCGCCAGCAGCTTGGCCGGGCAGGGGGACGGCTACACCTTC
v_gene: TRBV5-1; j_gene: TRBJ1-5; len: 14; abundance: .; d_gene: TRBD1; CDR3aa: CASSLGTGNQPQHF; CDR3nt: TGCGCCAGCAGCTTAGGGACAGGCAATCAGCCCCAGCATTTT
v_gene: TRBV2; j_gene: TRBJ1-5; len: 14; abundance: few; d_gene: TRBD1; CDR3aa: CASSGTGFDQPQHF; CDR3nt: TGTGCCAGCAGCGGGACAGGGTTTGATCAGCCCCAGCATTTT
v_gene: TRBV30; j_gene: TRBJ2-3; len: 14; abundance: .; d_gene: TRBD2; CDR3aa: CASPTSGGTDTQYF; CDR3nt: TGTGCCAGCCCTACTAGCGGGGGCACAGATACGCAGTATTTT
v_gene: TRBV6-6; j_gene: TRBJ1-4; len: 16; abundance: .; d_gene: .; CDR3aa: CASSPYSTGASEKLFF; CDR3nt: TGTGCCAGCAGTCCCTACTCGACAGGAGCCTCCGAAAAACTGTTTTTT
v_gene: TRBV3-1/TRBV3-2; j_gene: TRBJ1-1; len: 13; abundance: .; d_gene: .; CDR3aa: CASSPGWRTEAFF; CDR3nt: TGTGCCAGCAGCCCGGGTTGGAGGACTGAAGCTTTCTTT
v_gene: TRBV28; j_gene: TRBJ1-1; len: 18; abundance: .; d_gene: TRBD1; CDR3aa: CASSPLHPRQGRNTEAFF; CDR3nt: TGTGCCAGCAGTCCCCTTCACCCTCGACAGGGAAGGAACACTGAAGCCTTCTTT
v_gene: TRBV10-2; j_gene: TRBJ1-4; len: 14; abundance: once; d_gene: .; CDR3aa: CASRGQALNEKLFF; CDR3nt: TGCGCCAGCAGAGGACAAGCCCTTAATGAAAAACTGTTTTTT
v_gene: TRBV4-1; j_gene: TRBJ1-2; len: 16; abundance: .; d_gene: TRBD1; CDR3aa: CASSQTQDRDRYGYTF; CDR3nt: TGCGCCAGCAGCCAGACCCAGGACAGGGATCGCTATGGCTACACCTTC
v_gene: TRBV28; j_gene: TRBJ1-5; len: 16; abundance: once; d_gene: .; CDR3aa: CASSLYGWGDNQPQHF; CDR3nt: TGTGCCAGCAGTTTGTATGGTTGGGGGGACAATCAGCCCCAGCATTTT
v_gene: TRBV6-2/TRBV6-3; j_gene: TRBJ1-2; len: 12; abundance: .; d_gene: .; CDR3aa: CASSPQESGYTF; CDR3nt: TGTGCCAGCAGTCCACAGGAGAGTGGCTACACCTTC
v_gene: TRBV3-1/TRBV3-2; j_gene: TRBJ2-3; len: 13; abundance: .; d_gene: .; CDR3aa: CASSPQGGDTQYF; CDR3nt: TGTGCCAGCAGCCCTCAGGGGGGAGATACGCAGTATTTT
v_gene: TRBV30; j_gene: TRBJ1-5; len: 15; abundance: .; d_gene: TRBD1; CDR3aa: CAWSVSGTGGKPQHF; CDR3nt: TGTGCCTGGAGTGTGTCCGGGACAGGGGGGAAGCCCCAGCATTTT
v_gene: TRBV10-3; j_gene: TRBJ1-6; len: 14; abundance: .; d_gene: .; CDR3aa: CAIRSGGGTSPLHF; CDR3nt: TGTGCCATCAGAAGTGGGGGGGGGACTTCACCCCTCCACTTT
v_gene: TRBV9; j_gene: TRBJ1-1; len: 15; abundance: .; d_gene: .; CDR3aa: CASSEVNDMNTEAFF; CDR3nt: TGTGCCAGCAGCGAGGTAAACGACATGAACACTGAAGCTTTCTTT
v_gene: TRBV5-6; j_gene: TRBJ2-1; len: 13; abundance: .; d_gene: TRBD2; CDR3aa: CASTGRGYNEQFF; CDR3nt: TGTGCCAGCACGGGGCGGGGGTACAATGAGCAGTTCTTC
v_gene: TRBV5-1; j_gene: TRBJ2-5; len: 14; abundance: .; d_gene: TRBD2; CDR3aa: CASSSGLLEETQYF; CDR3nt: TGCGCCAGCAGCTCGGGACTACTGGAAGAGACCCAGTACTTC
v_gene: TRBV4-1; j_gene: TRBJ1-4; len: 14; abundance: .; d_gene: .; CDR3aa: CASSPKPGALGLFF; CDR3nt: TGCGCCAGCAGCCCGAAACCAGGGGCCCTGGGACTGTTTTTT
v_gene: TRBV7-2; j_gene: TRBJ1-1; len: 14; abundance: .; d_gene: .; CDR3aa: CASSTSKGDTEAFF; CDR3nt: TGTGCCAGCAGCACTTCCAAGGGGGACACTGAAGCTTTCTTT
v_gene: TRBV28; j_gene: TRBJ1-5; len: 15; abundance: .; d_gene: TRBD1; CDR3aa: CASVQGPSSYQPQHF; CDR3nt: TGTGCCAGCGTACAGGGGCCCTCAAGTTATCAGCCCCAGCATTTT
v_gene: TRBV6-1; j_gene: TRBJ1-2; len: 12; abundance: .; d_gene: .; CDR3aa: CASSERGYGYTF; CDR3nt: TGTGCCAGCAGTGAAAGGGGCTATGGCTACACCTTC